The TCR beta chain described here comes from a study of shared clonotypes between healthy human individuals. As concerns this clone: Antigen unknown.

Whole-study results and caveats: Larger estimated richness was generally recorded for naive subsets relative to memory subsets. Exclusively blood specimens were collected; tissue repertoires likely differ.

CD45RA-negative memory and CD45RA+ naive subsets were split from the CD4+ cells. The germline gives CDR1 SNHLY, CDR2 FYNNEI. This CDR3 comprises 16 residues. The V gene end was trimmed by 4 bases and the J gene end by 5 bases; junction bases not matched to a gene: 10. Template for every sorted-subset replicate PCR totaled around 200 ng DNA, about 30,000 T cell genomes. The method was immunoSEQ multiplex PCR; TCRdb's version includes in-frame clones alone and lacks a portion of them. The table records about 510,000 clones, 90% to 97% of them present only once. The receptor was isolated from a woman in her 30s in good health. This chain joins TRBV2 and TRBJ2-2, with TRBD2 identical over 7 bases. The sequenced sample consisted of naive CD4+ T cells sorted from blood. Regarding subset: CD45RA+ positively selected. CDR3 in DNA: TGTGCCAGCAGTGTGAGGGGCGGGAGTTGGACCGGGGAGCTGTTTTTT. Its protein product is CASSVRGGSWTGELFF.